The 20 T cell receptor beta chains below come from one sample, sequenced in a study of CD8 T cells in ankylosing spondylitis. TCRdb reanalysed the 5' RACE reads using MiXCR and keeps one entry per CDR3 protein. This table has fewer than 200,000 distinct CDR3 sequences, just over 9.5% appearing once. The sample taken for sequencing was blood, either unsorted or a sorted T cell fraction (not recorded which). These receptors originate from a female donor with ankylosing spondylitis or in good health (not recorded which).

This clonotype was counted ten times or more. This sequence joins TRBV20-1 and TRBJ2-1, with D perhaps assigned TRBD1 or TRBD2 (5 bases each). Trimming took off 2 bases at V and 9 bases at J, with 20 bases between the two ends. The germline V gene encodes CDR1 DFQATT and CDR2 SNEGSKA (reference sequence). CDR3 length: 15 amino acids. Written as DNA, the CDR3 is TGCAGTGCTAGACCCGGGACCCCGTACCGGGGTGAGCAGTTCTTC. It translates to CSARPGTPYRGEQFF.

The CDR3 spells CASRDILGQNNEQFF. CDR3 nucleotide sequence: TGTGCCAGCAGGGATATCCTAGGGCAGAACAATGAGCAGTTCTTC. The chain links TRBV7-8 to TRBJ2-1; D unresolved. The CDR3 spans 15 residues. The V gene's germline CDR1 is SGHVS and CDR2 FQNEAQ. Trimming stripped 6 bases from V and 5 bases from J, with 17 bases between.

This clonotype was seen many times. The V gene is TRBV12-3 or TRBV12-4, the J gene TRBJ2-7, with D possibly TRBD2 on 5 matching bases. CDR3 size: 13 residues. Trimming took off 7 bases at V and 5 bases at J, with 15 bases between the two ends. CDR3 nucleotides: TGTGCCAGCAACGCCCCGGGATGGGACGAGCAGTACTTC. Protein sequence: CASNAPGWDEQYF.

The table lists this clonotype with a few counts. The genes are TRBV15 and TRBJ2-7; 9 nucleotides align to TRBD2. CDR3 length: 16 residues. CDR1 is LNHNV, CDR2 YYDKDF, per germline (reference sequence). V lost 3 bases, J lost 6 bases, and 12 bases stayed unmatched. The CDR3 reads CATSSGSTGLAAEQYF. CDR3 bases: TGTGCCACCAGCAGCGGCTCGACGGGACTAGCTGCCGAGCAGTACTTC.

The rearrangement links TRBV11-1 to TRBJ2-2; TRBD2 aligns across 12 bases. Germline CDR1 SGHAT, CDR2 FQDESV (reference sequence). V dropped 4 bases and J dropped 0; count of bases not matched to a gene: 9. The CDR3 extends over 19 amino acids. For the CDR3, the DNA is TGTGCCAGCAGCTCCATGTTTGGACTAGCGGGACCGAACACCGGGGAGCTGTTTTTT. Protein: CASSSMFGLAGPNTGELFF.

J is TRBJ2-1 and V is TRBV19, with D perhaps TRBD2 (6 bases). CDR1 is LNHDA, CDR2 SQIVND, per germline (reference sequence). The CDR3 contains 16 residues. The V end was cut by 6 bases, the J end by 8 bases, with 23 bases between. CDR3 in amino acids: CASRPTVGGEGDEQFF. The CDR3 region has the DNA TGTGCCAGTAGGCCGACCGTGGGCGGGGAAGGGGATGAGCAGTTCTTC.

The chain uses TRBV5-1 and TRBJ2-5; D is unresolved. V gave up 0 bases and J gave up 0 bases, with 6 bases separating them. Germline V lookup: CDR1 SGHRS, CDR2 YFSETQ. The CDR3 is 14 amino acids. The CDR3 loop is CASSLDRNQETQYF. The CDR3 region has the DNA TGCGCCAGCAGCTTGGACAGAAACCAAGAGACCCAGTACTTC.

V is TRBV6-2 or TRBV6-3 and J is TRBJ1-1; D gene uncertain. V dropped 6 bases and J dropped 8 bases, with 13 bases sitting between them. Per germline, CDR1 MNHEY and CDR2 SVGEGT. CDR3 length: 12 amino acids. The CDR3 loop is CASRGGWPEAFF. Written as DNA, the CDR3 is TGTGCCAGCAGAGGTGGTTGGCCCGAAGCTTTCTTT.

This clonotype was seen more than once but under ten times. The genes are TRBV9 and TRBJ2-1; D gene ambiguous. Germline assignment: CDR1 SGDLS and CDR2 YYNGEE. The CDR3 runs to 12 residues. Trimming stripped 4 bases from V and 10 bases from J, with 12 bases between. DNA for the CDR3: TGTGCCAGCAGCACCCCGACTGGCGAGCAGTTCTTC. It encodes CASSTPTGEQFF.

The V and J genes are TRBV4-3 and TRBJ2-5, with D tentatively TRBD1 (5 bases). V lost 5 bases and J 1 base, leaving 8 bases between the germline ends. The CDR3 is 13 amino acids. Germline V gene sequence: CDR1 LGHNA, CDR2 YSLEER. CDR3: CASSTRVQETQYF. Written as DNA, the CDR3 is TGCGCCAGCAGCACCAGGGTCCAAGAGACCCAGTACTTC.

This clonotype came up many times. The CDR3 is CASNDRGLGVDEQYF. CDR3 nucleotides: TGTGCCAGCAACGACAGGGGGCTAGGGGTGGACGAGCAGTACTTC. This sequence joins TRBV2 and TRBJ2-7, with 10 bases that match TRBD1. Germline V gives CDR1 SNHLY, CDR2 FYNNEI. V was clipped by 7 bases and J by 5 bases; unmatched bases: 11. The CDR3 length is 15 residues.

A few counts support this clonotype. The genes are TRBV2 and TRBJ2-5; TRBD2 is a possible D gene (6 bases). The CDR3 consists of 16 residues. CDR1 and CDR2 (germline): SNHLY, FYNNEI. Trimming took off 7 bases at V and 1 base at J, with 19 bases between the two ends. In DNA, the CDR3 is TGTGCCAGCATGGAGGGGATCCGAGGGACCCAAGAGACCCAGTACTTC. This translates into CASMEGIRGTQETQYF. The complete variable domain, with remaining parts taken from reference TRBV2 and TRBJ2-5, reads EPEVTQTPSHQVTQMGQEVILRCVPISNHLYFYWYRQILGQKVEFLVSFYNNEISEKSEIFDDQFSVERPDGSNFTLKIRSTKLEDSAMYFCASMEGIRGTQETQYFGPGTRLLVL.

V is TRBV30 and J is TRBJ2-1; 7 bases fit TRBD2. The germline gives CDR1 GTSNPN, CDR2 SVGIG (reference sequence). CDR3 length: 13 amino acids. Trimming cost V 4 bases and J 6 bases; bases outside gene matches: 6. CDR3 sequence: CAWNRWEGNEQFF. CDR3 in DNA: TGTGCCTGGAACCGGTGGGAGGGCAATGAGCAGTTCTTC.

A few counts support this clonotype. The rearrangement joins TRBV4-3 to TRBJ2-7; 9 positions match TRBD1. The germline gives CDR1 LGHNA, CDR2 YSLEER. The CDR3 is made up of 15 amino acids. After removal of 2 bases from V and 4 bases from J, the junction contained 6 bases not matched to a gene. The DNA of the CDR3 is TGCGCCAGCAGCCAAACCCCGGGACAGGGTTACGAGCAGTACTTC. The encoded protein is CASSQTPGQGYEQYF.

This clonotype was recorded at least ten times. The V gene is TRBV12-3 or TRBV12-4, the J gene TRBJ1-4; D is ambiguous. This CDR3 contains 16 residues. V dropped 5 bases and J dropped 0 bases, with 13 bases sitting between them. CDR3 DNA sequence: TGTGCCAGCAGTGCTTGGGGAGACTCAACTAATGAAAAACTGTTTTTT. Protein product: CASSAWGDSTNEKLFF.

The genes are TRBV13 and TRBJ2-5; 9 nucleotides match TRBD2. From germline, CDR1 is PRHDT and CDR2 FYEKMQ (reference sequence). This CDR3 comprises 16 residues. J gave up 1 base and V 5 bases, and 8 bases lay outside the gene matches. The CDR3 DNA follows: TGTGCCAGCAGCCCAAGTAGCGGGAGAGGCCAAGAGACCCAGTACTTC. Its translation is CASSPSSGRGQETQYF.

The rearrangement links TRBV5-5 to TRBJ2-4, with D possibly matching TRBD2 (7 bases). The CDR3 totals 16 residues. V lost 0 bases and J lost 4, with 14 bases in between. Germline V CDR1 and CDR2: SGHKS, YYEKEE (reference sequence). DNA for the CDR3: TGTGCCAGCAGCTTGGACTTTGCGGGGGCTAAAAACATTCAGTACTTC. Encoded protein: CASSLDFAGAKNIQYF.

The sample holds a few counts of this clonotype. The chain carries TRBV6-2 or TRBV6-3 and TRBJ1-1, with unresolved D. CDR3 length: 16 residues. CDR1 is MNHEY and CDR2 is SVGEGT in the germline V gene. Deletions cut 7 bases from V and 4 bases from J, with 22 bases between. CDR3 nucleotides: TGTGCCAGCATCGACTCCCAGCCGGGTGAGGTCACTGAAGCTTTCTTT. Encoded protein: CASIDSQPGEVTEAFF.

This clonotype was seen many times. The rearrangement links TRBV7-9 to TRBJ2-7, with a weak D call TRBD1 (6 bases). Trimming took 4 bases from V and 2 from J, leaving 9 bases between them. The CDR3 sequence is 13 residues long. From germline, CDR1 is SEHNR and CDR2 FQNEAQ (reference sequence). CDR3 protein: CASSSGQTYEQYF. Here the CDR3 DNA reads TGTGCCAGCAGCTCCGGACAGACCTACGAGCAGTACTTC.

At least ten counts were recorded for this clonotype. The DNA of the CDR3 is TGCGCCAGCAGCCCCTATAAGGTCCTCCAAGAGACCCAGTACTTC. Translation gives CASSPYKVLQETQYF. This chain connects TRBV5-1 to TRBJ2-5; D unresolved. Germline lookup yields CDR1 SGHRS and CDR2 YFSETQ. Trimming took off 4 bases at V and 1 base at J, with 14 bases between the two ends. The CDR3 is 15 amino acids. Using reference TRBV5-1 and TRBJ2-5 for the parts outside the CDR3, the full variable domain is KAGVTQTPRYLIKTRGQQVTLSCSPISGHRSVSWYQQTPGQGLQFLFEYFSETQRNKGNFPGRFSGRQFSNSRSEMNVSTLELGDSALYLCASSPYKVLQETQYFGPGTRLLVL.